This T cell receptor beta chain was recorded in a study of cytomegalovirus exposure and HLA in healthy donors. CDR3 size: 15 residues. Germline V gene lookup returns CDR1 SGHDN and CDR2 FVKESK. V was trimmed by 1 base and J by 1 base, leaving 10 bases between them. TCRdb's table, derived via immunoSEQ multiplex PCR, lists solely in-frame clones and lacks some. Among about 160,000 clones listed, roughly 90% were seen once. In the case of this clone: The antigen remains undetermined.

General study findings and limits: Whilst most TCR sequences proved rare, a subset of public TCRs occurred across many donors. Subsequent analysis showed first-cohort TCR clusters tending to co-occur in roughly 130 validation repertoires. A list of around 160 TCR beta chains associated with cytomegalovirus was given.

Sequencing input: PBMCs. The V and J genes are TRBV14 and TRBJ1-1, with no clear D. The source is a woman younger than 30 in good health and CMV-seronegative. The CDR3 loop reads CASSQARHGNTEAFF. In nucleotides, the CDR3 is TGTGCCAGCAGCCAAGCGAGACACGGGAACACTGAAGCTTTCTTT.